This T cell receptor beta chain was sequenced during a study of T cells after yellow fever vaccination. Study at large: It was SMART-Seq v4 Ultra Low Input that prepared the fractions with low cell numbers.

Making TCR cDNA involved 5'RACE template switching, which added UMIs and a universal primer site. TCRdb passed the 5' RACE reads through MiXCR, listing each CDR3 protein once. Among around 310,000 distinct CDR3 sequences, roughly 8.7% were seen once, and the ten largest hold over 15%. The CDR3 runs 13 residues. V lost 10 bases, J lost 4 bases, and 17 bases lay in between. Germline V CDR1 and CDR2: SGDLS, YYNGEE. Overall study findings and caveats: Among all clonotypes, a small share was observed in both CD4 and CD8 compartments. Reappearance after the booster was observed for most primary-vaccination clones (roughly 96% CD4, about 90% CD8).

Of note for this clonotype: As yet, its antigen is unknown.

The clonotype comes from a man between 18 and 29 years old who received the YFV17D yellow fever vaccine. The sample in question was PBMCs, obtained on the day of the first yellow fever vaccination. The V and J genes are TRBV9 and TRBJ2-5, with no clear D. CDR3 nucleotides: TGTGCCCAGAGGCCTACGGCGAGAGAGACCCAGTACTTC. Translated, it gives CAQRPTARETQYF.